The 15 T cell receptor beta chains reported below all come from one sample, sequenced in a study of OX40 agonist ivuxolimab in advanced cancers. Sequenced by immunoSEQ multiplex PCR; TCRdb stores in-frame clones only, minus some. The sample comprises some 60,000 clones, roughly nine tenths of which are singletons, and around 14% rests with the top ten. This sample comprised CD4+ or CD8+ T cells sorted from blood, obtained in a trial of the OX40 agonist ivuxolimab. These receptors came from an adult with an advanced solid tumor such as melanoma, head and neck, liver or kidney cancer.

The J gene is TRBJ2-7, the V gene TRBV18; 11 bases fit TRBD2. Trimming cost V 5 bases and J 4 bases; bases outside gene matches: 7. The germline CDR1 and CDR2 sequences are KGHSH and LQKENI. The length of the CDR3 is 15 residues. The CDR3: CASSTKTSGTYEQYF. The CDR3 DNA reads TGTGCCAGCTCAACAAAGACTAGCGGGACTTACGAGCAGTACTTC.

The chain combines TRBV11-2 with TRBJ2-7, with 7 bases fitting TRBD2. This CDR3 comprises 14 residues. J lost 3 bases, V lost 3 bases, and 5 bases had no gene match. Per germline, CDR1 SGHAT and CDR2 FQNNGV. CDR3: CASSFSLANYEQYF. Here the CDR3 DNA reads TGTGCCAGCAGCTTCTCACTAGCGAACTACGAGCAGTACTTC.

The rearrangement joins TRBV5-4 to TRBJ2-6; D not resolved. CDR3 size: 15 residues. Trimming cost V 6 bases and J 2 bases, with 12 bases left between them. Germline CDR1 reads SGHNT; CDR2 reads YYREEE (reference sequence). The CDR3 spells CASTRFVAGANVLTF. As DNA, the CDR3 is TGTGCCAGCACCAGATTTGTTGCTGGGGCCAACGTCCTGACTTTC.

The chain uses TRBV7-2 and TRBJ1-5; D gene uncertain. The germline V gene has CDR1 SGHTA and CDR2 FQGNSA. The CDR3 contains 13 residues. Trimming removed 5 bases from V and 4 bases from J, with 9 bases in between. The CDR3 nucleotides are TGTGCCAGCAGCCCAGATGGAAATCAGCCCCAGCATTTT. Translation: CASSPDGNQPQHF. Full variable domain (missing parts from reference TRBV7-2 and TRBJ1-5): GAGVSQSPSNKVTEKGKDVELRCDPISGHTALYWYRQSLGQGLEFLIYFQGNSAPDKSGLPSDRFSAERTGGSVSTLTIQRTQQEDSAVYLCASSPDGNQPQHFGDGTRLSIL.

J is TRBJ2-3 and V is TRBV9, with no clear D. The CDR3 is 14 amino acids. CDR1 and CDR2 from the germline V gene are SGDLS and YYNGEE. V was shortened by 5 bases and J by 4 bases, with 14 bases between the two germline ends. CDR3 bases: TGTGCCAGCAGTTTTCAACGGGCCTCAGATACGCAGTATTTT. As protein: CASSFQRASDTQYF. The whole variable domain, remainder taken from reference TRBV9 and TRBJ2-3, is DSGVTQTPKHLITATGQRVTLRCSPRSGDLSVYWYQQSLDQGLQFLIQYYNGEERAKGNILERFSAQQFPDLHSELNLSSLELGDSALYFCASSFQRASDTQYFGPGTRLTVL.

The V gene is TRBV7-4, the J gene TRBJ2-7; 8 nucleotides match TRBD2. The CDR3 contains 15 residues. Germline assignment: CDR1 SGHVT and CDR2 SQSDAQ. V was pared by 7 bases and J by 5 bases, with 13 bases of the junction left unmatched. CDR3 nucleotide sequence: TGTGCCAGCACGGCGACTAGCGCACAAGCCCACGAGCAGTACTTC. Translated, it gives CASTATSAQAHEQYF.

V usage is TRBV5-1 and J usage is TRBJ2-7, with D perhaps TRBD1 (6 bases). V gave up 1 base and J gave up 5 bases, with 13 bases separating them. Germline V gene data show CDR1 as SGHRS and CDR2 as YFSETQ. CDR3 length: 14 amino acids. CDR3 sequence (DNA): TGCGCCAGCAGCTTGTTCGATCACAGGGACGAGCAGTACTTC. This encodes CASSLFDHRDEQYF. Together with reference TRBV5-1 and TRBJ2-7, the CDR3 gives the full variable domain: KAGVTQTPRYLIKTRGQQVTLSCSPISGHRSVSWYQQTPGQGLQFLFEYFSETQRNKGNFPGRFSGRQFSNSRSEMNVSTLELGDSALYLCASSLFDHRDEQYFGPGTRLTVT.

This clone was seen a single time. The genes are TRBV5-1 and TRBJ2-7; D not certain. This CDR3 comprises 13 residues. Trimming took 2 bases from V and 7 from J, leaving 13 bases between them. Germline CDR1 is SGHRS and CDR2 is YFSETQ. This CDR3 is CASSFAGRQEQYF. CDR3 sequence (DNA): TGCGCCAGCAGCTTTGCAGGCAGGCAAGAGCAGTACTTC.

The chain employs TRBV5-5 and TRBJ2-7; D ambiguous. The V end lost 4 bases, the J end lost 6 bases, and 14 bases lay between the germline ends. The V gene's germline CDR1 is SGHKS and CDR2 YYEKEE (reference sequence). The length of the CDR3 is 13 residues. CDR3 bases: TGTGCCAGCAGCGCCCTGGGTCTCCTCGAGCAGTACTTC. The encoded protein is CASSALGLLEQYF.

V is TRBV23-1 and J is TRBJ2-7, with TRBD2 matching 10 bases. TRBV23-1 is identified as an open reading frame with a role that is uncertain. This CDR3 has 16 residues. V lost 3 bases to trimming and J lost 2 bases; unmatched junction nucleotides: 7. The CDR3 loop is CASSQEGLASTYEQYF. As DNA, the CDR3 is TGCGCCAGCAGTCAGGAGGGACTAGCGAGTACCTACGAGCAGTACTTC.

This clone was seen just once. This rearrangement joins TRBV7-2 to TRBJ2-2; 10 bases fit TRBD2. Germline CDR1 SGHTA, CDR2 FQGNSA. CDR3 length equals 19 residues. V gave up 0 bases and J gave up 1 base; unmatched junction bases: 8. CDR3 sequence (DNA): TGTGCCAGCAGCTTAGCAGTACTAGCGGGAAGGTTGAACACCGGGGAGCTGTTTTTT. Its translation is CASSLAVLAGRLNTGELFF.

The sample holds one count of this clone. The J gene is TRBJ2-2, the V gene TRBV7-2; D call uncertain. Germline V lookup: CDR1 SGHTA, CDR2 FQGNSA. The V gene lost 5 bases and the J gene lost 2 bases, with 12 bases spanning the gap. The CDR3 totals 15 residues. Here the CDR3 DNA reads TGTGCCAGCAGCCCAGTAGCAGGAAACACCGGGGAGCTGTTTTTT. Translating gives CASSPVAGNTGELFF.

The CDR3 coding sequence is TGTGCCAGTGCCGACAGGGGAAACGAAAAACTGTTTTTT. Protein sequence: CASADRGNEKLFF. This sequence joins TRBV19 and TRBJ1-4, with 8 bases lining up with TRBD1. The germline gives CDR1 LNHDA, CDR2 SQIVND (reference sequence). V trimming: 8 bases; J trimming: 8 bases; junction bases outside the gene matches: 7. The CDR3 is made up of 13 amino acids.

This clone was seen once. This rearrangement joins TRBV19 to TRBJ2-7; 9 bases match TRBD1. CDR1 and CDR2 from the germline V gene are LNHDA and SQIVND (reference sequence). This CDR3 spans 16 amino acids. V trimming: 1 base; J trimming: 3 bases; junction bases outside the gene matches: 7. The CDR3 here is CASSIGRGTGLYEQYF. CDR3 DNA sequence: TGTGCCAGTAGTATAGGAAGAGGGACAGGGCTCTACGAGCAGTACTTC.

The chain is built from TRBV27 and TRBJ1-4; 7 bases are a match to TRBD1. This CDR3 spans 17 amino acids. V trimming: 4 bases; J trimming: 0 bases; junction bases outside the gene matches: 8. Germline V gives CDR1 MNHEY, CDR2 SMNVEV (reference sequence). The CDR3 is CASSSKDRFATNEKLFF. In nucleotides, the CDR3 is TGTGCCAGCAGTTCGAAGGACAGGTTTGCAACTAATGAAAAACTGTTTTTT.